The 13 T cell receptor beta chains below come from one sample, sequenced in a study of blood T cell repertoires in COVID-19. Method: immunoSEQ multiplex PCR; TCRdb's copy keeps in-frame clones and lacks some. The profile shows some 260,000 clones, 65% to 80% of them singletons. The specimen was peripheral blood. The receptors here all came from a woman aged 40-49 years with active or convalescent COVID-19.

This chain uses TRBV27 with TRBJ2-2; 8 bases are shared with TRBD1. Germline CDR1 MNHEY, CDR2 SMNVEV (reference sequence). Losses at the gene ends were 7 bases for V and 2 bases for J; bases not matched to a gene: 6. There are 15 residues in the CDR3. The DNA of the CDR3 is TGTGCCAGCACTAGGGGACAGGTTAACACCGGGGAGCTGTTTTTT. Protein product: CASTRGQVNTGELFF.

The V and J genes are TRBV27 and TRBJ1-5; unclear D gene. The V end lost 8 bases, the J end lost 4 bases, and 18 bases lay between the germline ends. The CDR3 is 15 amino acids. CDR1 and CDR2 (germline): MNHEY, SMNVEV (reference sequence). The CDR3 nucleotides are TGTGCCAGCCCTCATGGGAGGGCGGGGAATCAGCCCCAGCATTTT. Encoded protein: CASPHGRAGNQPQHF.

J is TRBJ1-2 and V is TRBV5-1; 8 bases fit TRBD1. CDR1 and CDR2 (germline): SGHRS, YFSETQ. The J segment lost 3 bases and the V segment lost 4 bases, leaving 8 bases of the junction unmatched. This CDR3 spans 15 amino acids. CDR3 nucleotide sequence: TGCGCCAGCAGCGGCAACAGGGGACAGGACTATGGCTACACCTTC. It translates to CASSGNRGQDYGYTF.

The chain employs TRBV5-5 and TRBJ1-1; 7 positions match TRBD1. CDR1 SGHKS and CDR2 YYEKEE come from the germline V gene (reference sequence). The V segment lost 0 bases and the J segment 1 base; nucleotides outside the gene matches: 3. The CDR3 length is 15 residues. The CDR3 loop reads CASSLVGQPNTEAFF. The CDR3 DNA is TGTGCCAGCAGCTTGGTGGGACAGCCGAACACTGAAGCTTTCTTT.

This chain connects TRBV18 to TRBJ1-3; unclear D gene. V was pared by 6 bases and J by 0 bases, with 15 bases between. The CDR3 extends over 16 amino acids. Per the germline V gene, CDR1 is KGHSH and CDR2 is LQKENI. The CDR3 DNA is TGTGCCAGCTCGCGTGACGGAGCCCCCTCTGGAAACACCATATATTTT. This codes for CASSRDGAPSGNTIYF.

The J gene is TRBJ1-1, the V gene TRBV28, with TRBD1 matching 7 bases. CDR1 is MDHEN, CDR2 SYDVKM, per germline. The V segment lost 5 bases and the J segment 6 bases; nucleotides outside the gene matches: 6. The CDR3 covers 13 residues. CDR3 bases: TGTGCCAGCAGTCTGACAGGGTTCGCTGAAGCTTTCTTT. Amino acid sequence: CASSLTGFAEAFF. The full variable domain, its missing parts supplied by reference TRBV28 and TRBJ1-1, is DVKVTQSSRYLVKRTGEKVFLECVQDMDHENMFWYRQDPGLGLRLIYFSYDVKMKEKGDIPEGYSVSREKKERFSLILESASTNQTSMYLCASSLTGFAEAFFGQGTRLTVV.

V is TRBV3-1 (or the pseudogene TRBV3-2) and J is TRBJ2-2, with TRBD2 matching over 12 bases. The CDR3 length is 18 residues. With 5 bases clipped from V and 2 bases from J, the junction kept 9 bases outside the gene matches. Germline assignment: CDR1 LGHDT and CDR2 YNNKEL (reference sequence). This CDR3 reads CASSSSRLAGANTGELFF. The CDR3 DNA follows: TGTGCCAGCAGCTCTTCTAGACTAGCGGGGGCCAACACCGGGGAGCTGTTTTTT.

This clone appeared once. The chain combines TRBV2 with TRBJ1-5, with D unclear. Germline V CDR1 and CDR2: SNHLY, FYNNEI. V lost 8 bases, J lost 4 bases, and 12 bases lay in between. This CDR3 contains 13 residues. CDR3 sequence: CASVKEVNQPQHF. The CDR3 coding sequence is TGTGCCAGCGTGAAGGAGGTTAATCAGCCCCAGCATTTT. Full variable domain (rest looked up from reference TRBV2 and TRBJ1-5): EPEVTQTPSHQVTQMGQEVILRCVPISNHLYFYWYRQILGQKVEFLVSFYNNEISEKSEIFDDQFSVERPDGSNFTLKIRSTKLEDSAMYFCASVKEVNQPQHFGDGTRLSIL.

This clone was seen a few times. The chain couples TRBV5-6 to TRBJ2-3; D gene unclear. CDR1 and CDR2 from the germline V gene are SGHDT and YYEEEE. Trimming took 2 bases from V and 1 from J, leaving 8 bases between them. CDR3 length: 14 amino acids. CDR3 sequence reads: CASSFYSRTDTQYF. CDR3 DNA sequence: TGTGCCAGCAGCTTCTATAGCCGCACAGATACGCAGTATTTT.

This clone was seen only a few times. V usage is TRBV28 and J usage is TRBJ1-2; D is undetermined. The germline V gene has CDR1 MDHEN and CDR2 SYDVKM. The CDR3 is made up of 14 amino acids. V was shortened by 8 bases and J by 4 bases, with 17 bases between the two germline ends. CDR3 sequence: CASLRGGIPYGYTF. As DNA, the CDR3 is TGTGCCAGCCTACGAGGAGGCATACCCTATGGCTACACCTTC.

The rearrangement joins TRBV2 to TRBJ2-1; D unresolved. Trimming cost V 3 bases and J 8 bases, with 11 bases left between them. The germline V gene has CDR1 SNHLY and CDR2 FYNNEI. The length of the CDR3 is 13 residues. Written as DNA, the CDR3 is TGTGCCAGCAGTGAGAGGCTGGTCGATGAGCAGTTCTTC. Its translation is CASSERLVDEQFF. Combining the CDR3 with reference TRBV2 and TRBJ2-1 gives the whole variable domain EPEVTQTPSHQVTQMGQEVILRCVPISNHLYFYWYRQILGQKVEFLVSFYNNEISEKSEIFDDQFSVERPDGSNFTLKIRSTKLEDSAMYFCASSERLVDEQFFGPGTRLTVL.

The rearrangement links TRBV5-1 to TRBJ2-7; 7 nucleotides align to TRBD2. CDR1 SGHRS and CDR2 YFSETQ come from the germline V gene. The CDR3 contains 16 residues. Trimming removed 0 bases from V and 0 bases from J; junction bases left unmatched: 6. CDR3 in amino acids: CASSLAWSGDSYEQYF. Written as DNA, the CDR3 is TGCGCCAGCAGCTTGGCCTGGAGCGGGGACTCCTACGAGCAGTACTTC.

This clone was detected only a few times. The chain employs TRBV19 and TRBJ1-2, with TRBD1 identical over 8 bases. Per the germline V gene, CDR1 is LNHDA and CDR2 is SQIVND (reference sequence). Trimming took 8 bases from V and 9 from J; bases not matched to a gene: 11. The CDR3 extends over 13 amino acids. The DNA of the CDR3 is TGTGCCAGTGGCCGCAACAGGGGGACAAGCTACACCTTC. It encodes CASGRNRGTSYTF.